This T cell receptor (beta chain) is drawn from a study of blood T cell repertoires in COVID-19. In the authors' workflow: Reference gene primer amplification yielded estimated nucleated cell counts. Measured with immunoSEQ multiplex PCR; TCRdb has only the in-frame clones, and not every one. That table is the source of V, J and clone size, and D and trimming were worked out from the DNA. The sample carries approximately 350,000 clones, more than 70% recorded once. Enrolled during active infection, Seattle patients were then followed longitudinally. V gave up 4 bases and J gave up 5 bases, with 18 bases separating them. Germline V CDR1 and CDR2: SGHTA, FQGNSA. The CDR3 totals 15 residues.

This receptor was obtained from a woman in her 70s with COVID-19, enrolled during active disease. Sequenced sample: peripheral blood. This rearrangement joins TRBV7-2 to TRBJ2-7, with D perhaps TRBD2 (6 bases). CDR3 amino acids: CASSSRDWLGDEQYF. CDR3 sequence (DNA): TGTGCCAGCAGCTCTCGGGACTGGCTCGGTGACGAGCAGTACTTC.